This T cell receptor beta chain appears in the sequencing data of a study of control samples from healthy donors and cancer patients. Produced via immunoSEQ multiplex PCR; TCRdb's table is partial and in-frame only. The sample consists of about 120,000 clones, about nine tenths of them appearing once. Trimming took 4 bases from V and 0 from J; bases not matched to a gene: 5. The CDR3 contains 15 residues. Germline CDR1 SGDLS, CDR2 YYNGEE. The chain uses TRBV9 and TRBJ2-7; TRBD2 matches at 9 bases. The sequence was obtained from a young woman in good health. The sample comprised blood. The CDR3 coding sequence is TGTGCCAGCAGCCCCACTAGCGGGTACTCCTACGAGCAGTACTTC. It codes for CASSPTSGYSYEQYF.